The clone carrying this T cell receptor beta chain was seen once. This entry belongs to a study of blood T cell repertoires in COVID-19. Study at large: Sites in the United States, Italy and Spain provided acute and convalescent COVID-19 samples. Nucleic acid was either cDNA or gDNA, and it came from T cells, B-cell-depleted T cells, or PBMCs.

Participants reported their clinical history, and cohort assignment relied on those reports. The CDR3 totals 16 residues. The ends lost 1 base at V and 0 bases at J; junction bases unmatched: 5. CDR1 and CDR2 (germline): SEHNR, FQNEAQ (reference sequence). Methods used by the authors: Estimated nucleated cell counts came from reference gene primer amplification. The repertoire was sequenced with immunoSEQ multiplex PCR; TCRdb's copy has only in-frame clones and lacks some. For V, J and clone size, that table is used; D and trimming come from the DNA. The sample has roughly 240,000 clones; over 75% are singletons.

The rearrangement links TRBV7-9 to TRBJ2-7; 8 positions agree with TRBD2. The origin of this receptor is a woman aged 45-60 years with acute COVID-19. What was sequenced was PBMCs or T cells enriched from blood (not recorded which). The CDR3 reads CASSLERGGLSYEQYF. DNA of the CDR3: TGTGCCAGCAGCTTAGAGCGCGGGGGGCTCTCCTACGAGCAGTACTTC.